This T cell receptor beta chain was recorded in a study of regulatory T cells in long-lasting Graves disease. Notes on the study in general: Persistent disease favored TRBV28, TRBJ1-2 and TRBJ2-5. Newly diagnosed Graves' patients exceeded persistent ones in TCR diversity. Among the persistent patients, 2,500 to 3,000 public clonotypes were shared, more than the approximately 1,000 shared among new patients.

Details on this clonotype: Antigen: not known.

Time point indicated: newly diagnosed GD, antithyroid drugs for less than 3 months. PBMCs were the source of the RNA used for TCR sequencing. Germline lookup yields CDR1 MDHEN and CDR2 SYDVKM. V shed 2 bases, J shed 5 bases, and the junction held 3 bases outside the gene matches. The length of the CDR3 is 14 residues. Arm-PCR of CDR3 regions and iRepertoire HTBI primers were the basis on which TCR beta libraries were built. Each CDR3 protein is one row after TCRdb ran MiXCR on the multiplex PCR reads. This table holds 530,000 or so distinct CDR3 sequences, roughly 16% found once. This sample was also put to use in a study of T cells in Graves' hyperthyroidism and ophthalmopathy. That source notes: It was a median roughly 6.5 months before onset that the model predicted ophthalmopathy.

This material consisted of peripheral blood mononuclear cells (PBMCs), taken at new diagnosis, from a patient treated with antithyroid drugs. This chain links TRBV28 with TRBJ1-5; 7 nucleotides line up with TRBD1. This TCR derives from a man aged 18 to 29 with Graves disease. For the CDR3, the DNA is TGTGCCAGCAGTTTAAAAGGGGGCTATCAGCCCCAGCATTTT. As protein: CASSLKGGYQPQHF.